This TCR beta chain is from a study of cytomegalovirus exposure and HLA in healthy donors. Whole-study findings and limits: Available immune exposure information was restricted to CMV serostatus only. As confirmed in vitro, a few CMV-associated chains were specific for CMV antigens. In a later analysis, productive TCRs from donors in an Asian-associated ancestry cluster reportedly carried fewer N-insertions than the cohort mean.

Turning to this clone: As yet, its antigen is unknown.

Germline V gene sequence: CDR1 MDHEN, CDR2 SYDVKM. There are 18 residues in the CDR3. The V gene lost 7 bases and the J gene lost 1 base, with 20 bases spanning the gap. With 60 Vbeta and 13 Jbeta primers, the PCR was carried out. Data came from immunoSEQ multiplex PCR; TCRdb stores just in-frame clones and leaves some out. Of under 100,000 clones in the sample, around four fifths were seen once. Material for sequencing was PBMCs. The receptor's source is a boy aged 10-17 years in good health and CMV-seronegative. The chain carries TRBV28 and TRBJ2-6; D gene ambiguous. This CDR3 reads CASNSWAQPVSGANVLTF. CDR3 in DNA: TGTGCCAGCAACTCTTGGGCACAGCCCGTTTCTGGGGCCAACGTCCTGACTTTC.